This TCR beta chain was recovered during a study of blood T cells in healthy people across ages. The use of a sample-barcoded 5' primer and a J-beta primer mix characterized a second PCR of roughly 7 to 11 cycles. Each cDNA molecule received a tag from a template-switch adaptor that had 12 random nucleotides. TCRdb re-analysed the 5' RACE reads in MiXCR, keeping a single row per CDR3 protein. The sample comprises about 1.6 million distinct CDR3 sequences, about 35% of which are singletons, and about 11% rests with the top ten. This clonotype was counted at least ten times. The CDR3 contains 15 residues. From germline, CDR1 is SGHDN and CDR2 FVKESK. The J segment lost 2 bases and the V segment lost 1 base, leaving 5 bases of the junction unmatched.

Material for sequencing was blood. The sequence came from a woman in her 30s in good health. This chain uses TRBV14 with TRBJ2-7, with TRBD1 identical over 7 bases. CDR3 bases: TGTGCCAGCAGCCAAGGGGGGACAGTAGCCTACGAGCAGTACTTC. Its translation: CASSQGGTVAYEQYF.